Following are 2 T cell receptor beta chains from one sample sequenced in a study of cytomegalovirus exposure and HLA in healthy donors. The study ran its PCR with 60 Vbeta and 13 Jbeta primers. TCRdb's table, derived via immunoSEQ multiplex PCR, lists solely in-frame clones and lacks some. The table records approximately 160,000 clones, approximately 70% of them present only once. The sequencing input was PBMCs. These receptors were obtained from a woman aged 40 to 50 in good health and CMV-seropositive.

This clone was picked up one time. The rearrangement uses TRBV7-6 and TRBJ2-7, with D perhaps matching TRBD1 (6 bases). V was clipped by 3 bases and J by 5 bases, with 11 bases between them. There are 13 residues in the CDR3. Per germline, CDR1 SGHVS and CDR2 FNYEAQ. The CDR3 reads CASSFLKGDEQYF. The CDR3, as DNA: TGTGCCAGCAGCTTCCTGAAGGGGGACGAGCAGTACTTC.

V is TRBV27 and J is TRBJ2-7; 8 bases are a match to TRBD2. The CDR3 extends over 15 amino acids. V shed 3 bases, J shed 7 bases, and the junction held 11 bases outside the gene matches. CDR1 and CDR2 (germline): MNHEY, SMNVEV (reference sequence). This CDR3 reads CASSFRGTRSGEQYF. CDR3 nucleotides: TGTGCCAGCAGTTTCCGCGGGACTAGATCTGGTGAGCAGTACTTC.